This T cell receptor beta chain is from a study of T cell changes during pregnancy in multiple sclerosis. The germline CDR1 and CDR2 sequences are SGHRS and YFSETQ. The CDR3 is 15 amino acids. The junction had 2 bases not matched to a gene; V was cut back by 1 base and J by 0 bases. Only in-frame clones appear in the TCRdb table, and some are missing; sequencing was by immunoSEQ multiplex PCR. The sample includes 65,000 to 95,000 clones, approximately 94% of them seen just once. The specimen was peripheral blood, collected after pregnancy. The rearrangement links TRBV5-1 to TRBJ2-5; 8 bases align to TRBD2. The receptor was derived from a female donor in good health, enrolled as a control in a pregnancy study. The CDR3 DNA follows: TGCGCCAGCAGCTTGCCAGCGGGGGACCAAGAGACCCAGTACTTC. It specifies CASSLPAGDQETQYF.